One sample yielded the 11 T cell receptor beta chains listed below, sequenced in a study of human T cells and chemical hapten exposure. TCRdb processed the 5' RACE reads anew with MiXCR; each CDR3 protein has one entry. The sample shows about 140,000 distinct CDR3 sequences, over 3.5% of them seen only once. It was from unfractionated whole blood that total RNA was extracted. These TCRs come from a female donor in good health.

This clonotype has ten or more counts. This sequence joins TRBV4-3 and TRBJ2-7, with TRBD1 as a possible D gene (6 bases). V lost 0 bases and J 2 bases, leaving 11 bases between the germline ends. This CDR3 comprises 15 residues. Germline V gene sequence: CDR1 LGHNA, CDR2 YSLEER. The CDR3 sequence: CASSQEWTVPYEQYF. The CDR3 region has the DNA TGCGCCAGCAGCCAAGAATGGACAGTTCCCTACGAGCAGTACTTC.

This clonotype was detected many times. This chain joins TRBV2 and TRBJ1-5; TRBD1 matches at 7 bases. CDR1 and CDR2 (germline): SNHLY, FYNNEI. V dropped 7 bases and J dropped 7; count of bases not matched to a gene: 19. The CDR3 totals 17 residues. CDR3 DNA: TGTGCCAGCACCATACGCTTAGGGGGCAGGGAACACCAGCCCCAGCATTTT. Protein product: CASTIRLGGREHQPQHF. Based on the CDR3 plus reference TRBV2 and TRBJ1-5, the full variable domain is EPEVTQTPSHQVTQMGQEVILRCVPISNHLYFYWYRQILGQKVEFLVSFYNNEISEKSEIFDDQFSVERPDGSNFTLKIRSTKLEDSAMYFCASTIRLGGREHQPQHFGDGTRLSIL.

This clonotype was detected ten times or more. The chain recombines TRBV7-2 with TRBJ2-7; 12 bases fit TRBD2. V trimming: 5 bases; J trimming: 2 bases; junction bases outside the gene matches: 7. Looked up from germline, CDR1 is SGHTA and CDR2 is FQGNSA. The CDR3 extends over 16 amino acids. The CDR3 loop reads CASSPRLAGATYEQYF. CDR3 DNA: TGTGCCAGCAGCCCCAGACTAGCGGGGGCCACCTACGAGCAGTACTTC.

This clonotype was counted a few times. The chain carries TRBV3-1 and TRBJ2-3; D gene ambiguous. CDR1 LGHDT and CDR2 YNNKEL come from the germline V gene (reference sequence). V was trimmed by 1 base and J by 0 bases, leaving 8 bases between them. The CDR3 has 15 residues. The CDR3 loop is CASSQVGRSTDTQYF. The CDR3 DNA follows: TGTGCCAGCAGCCAAGTTGGACGGAGCACAGATACGCAGTATTTT.

This clonotype occurred many times. V gene TRBV5-1 combines with J gene TRBJ1-5; TRBD1 matches at 7 bases. Trimming cost V 0 bases and J 2 bases; bases outside gene matches: 5. Per the germline V gene, CDR1 is SGHRS and CDR2 is YFSETQ. This CDR3 is built from 16 residues. Written as DNA, the CDR3 is TGCGCCAGCAGCTTGGCCGGAGGGACAGGCAATCAGCCCCAGCATTTT. It translates to CASSLAGGTGNQPQHF.

A few counts support this clonotype. The chain joins TRBV20-1 to TRBJ1-2; 8 bases match TRBD1. The V segment lost 3 bases and the J segment 5 bases; nucleotides outside the gene matches: 5. CDR1 is DFQATT and CDR2 is SNEGSKA in the germline V gene (reference sequence). The length of the CDR3 is 13 residues. The CDR3 region is CSASGTGAYGYTF. CDR3 DNA: TGCAGTGCTAGCGGGACAGGAGCATATGGCTACACCTTC.

This clonotype came up many times. The chain couples TRBV20-1 to TRBJ2-5, with TRBD2 matching over 11 bases. V lost 5 bases, J lost 5 bases, and 7 bases stayed unmatched. The CDR3 length is 14 residues. CDR1 and CDR2 (germline): DFQATT, SNEGSKA (reference sequence). Here the CDR3 DNA reads TGCAGTGCTGATAGCGGGGGGGCTTTGGAGACCCAGTACTTC. It specifies CSADSGGALETQYF.

This clonotype was recorded at least ten times. The V gene is TRBV29-1, the J gene TRBJ1-2; D is uncertain. V was clipped by 4 bases and J by 1 base, with 7 bases between them. CDR1 SQVTM and CDR2 ANQGSEA come from the germline V gene. This CDR3 contains 12 residues. CDR3 loop: CSVGEFNYGYTF. The DNA of the CDR3 is TGCAGCGTTGGGGAGTTTAACTATGGCTACACCTTC.

This clonotype was seen ten or more times. The chain uses TRBV15 and TRBJ2-7; D is possibly TRBD1 or TRBD2 (6 bases each). Trimming took 2 bases from V and 5 from J, leaving 16 bases between them. CDR3 length: 15 residues. From germline, CDR1 is LNHNV and CDR2 YYDKDF (reference sequence). Here the CDR3 DNA reads TGTGCCACCAGCAGATGGAGGGGGTTTTTCGACGAGCAGTACTTC. It encodes CATSRWRGFFDEQYF.

Ten or more counts support this clonotype. This sequence joins TRBV6-1 and TRBJ2-3, with D perhaps matching TRBD2 (5 bases). Deletions cut 2 bases from V and 4 bases from J, with 16 bases between. CDR3 size: 16 residues. Per the germline V gene, CDR1 is MNHNS and CDR2 is SASEGT. CDR3 sequence (DNA): TGTGCCAGCAGTGAAATCGGGGTACCCGTTGCAGATACGCAGTATTTT. This encodes CASSEIGVPVADTQYF.

This clonotype was picked up many times. V is TRBV20-1 and J is TRBJ1-1; D remains ambiguous. The CDR3 runs to 13 residues. Trimming cost V 5 bases and J 3 bases, with 13 bases left between them. Germline lookup yields CDR1 DFQATT and CDR2 SNEGSKA (reference sequence). The CDR3 sequence is CSAPSPWDTEAFF. DNA for the CDR3: TGCAGTGCTCCGTCACCCTGGGACACTGAAGCTTTCTTT.